Listed below are T cell receptor beta chains from one sample, sequenced in a study of cytomegalovirus exposure and HLA in healthy donors. The repertoire was sequenced with immunoSEQ multiplex PCR; TCRdb's copy has only in-frame clones and lacks some. The sample contains some 250,000 clones, about 80% of which appear only once. Source material: PBMCs. The receptors were sampled from a woman in her sixties in good health and CMV-seropositive. Both conserved end residues are part of each CDR3. Fields, in order: J gene, D gene, V gene, clone size, CDR3 protein. D genes are given only for firm matches. Where a row states a size, it is once, few, many or the class of an expanded clone; other rows omit it.

>TRBJ2-7|TRBD1|TRBV18|-
CASSHGTVYEQYF
>TRBJ1-5|-|TRBV4-2|-
CASSQAGYGQPQHF
>TRBJ2-1|-|TRBV28|few
CASSPQTGGNNEQFF
>TRBJ1-1|-|TRBV11-2|-
CASSLAHSTEAFF
>TRBJ2-5|-|TRBV9|-
CASSSNQETQYF
>TRBJ2-5|-|TRBV7-9|once
CASSLRSRAQETQYF
>TRBJ2-5|-|TRBV27|-
CASSRGPGLQETQYF
>TRBJ2-5|-|TRBV5-1|-
CASSPTLKETQYF
>TRBJ2-3|TRBD2|TRBV9|-
CASSVAGLAGTDTQYF
>TRBJ1-1|-|TRBV29-1|-
CSVGKSDSNSEAFF
>TRBJ2-1|TRBD1|TRBV5-1|-
CASSSVRDRAYNEQFF
>TRBJ2-5|TRBD2|TRBV5-1|-
CATSLGAGSQETQYF
>TRBJ2-3|-|TRBV29-1|-
CSGRTRSTDTQYF
>TRBJ2-7|TRBD1|TRBV7-2|-
CASSLASFRDRGFEQYF
>TRBJ2-1|TRBD2|TRBV29-1|-
CSVERLAGDNEQFF
>TRBJ2-3|-|TRBV5-4|-
CASSFYTSSIDTQYF
>TRBJ1-2|-|TRBV5-4|once
CASTMGTAGYGYTF
>TRBJ2-5|-|TRBV29-1|few
CSVMDSYQETQYF
>TRBJ1-5|TRBD1|TRBV7-2|-
CASSSWTGDQPQHF
>TRBJ2-7|-|TRBV5-1|few
CASSSTRAYEQYF
>TRBJ2-2|-|TRBV6-6|-
CASSYDAGLYTGELFF
>TRBJ2-7|-|TRBV15|once
CATSRDTVARYEQYF
>TRBJ1-5|TRBD1|TRBV5-4|-
CASSPGGRNQPQHF
>TRBJ2-1|TRBD1|TRBV6-5|-
CASSEDRGPNEQFF
>TRBJ1-1|-|TRBV7-2|-
CASSPLAGNTEAFF
>TRBJ2-2|-|TRBV27|-
CASSLTGTGELFF
>TRBJ1-3|-|TRBV12-5|-
CASGLVYLSTGSGNTIYF
>TRBJ2-7|-|TRBV27|-
CASSFGAEREQYF
>TRBJ1-5|TRBD1|TRBV4-1|-
CASSRLGQGKSNQPQHF
>TRBJ1-2|-|TRBV11-2|-
CASSLDPVGAKGYGYTF
>TRBJ1-5|TRBD1|TRBV19|-
CASRPGTASNQPQHF
>TRBJ2-7|-|TRBV6-1|-
CASSEVAVLAEQYF
>TRBJ1-5|TRBD1|TRBV6-5|-
CASSSTGPNGYQPQHF
>TRBJ1-6|TRBD1|TRBV2|-
CASRGQGFDSPLHF
>TRBJ1-3|-|TRBV11-2|-
CASSFEQSNSGNTIYF
>TRBJ2-1|-|TRBV7-3|-
CASSQTSFRNEQFF
>-|-|TRBV28|-
CASSLLRGGRYEQYF